A single T cell receptor (beta chain) is shown here with its context. This sample is drawn from a study of T cells in localized non-small cell lung cancer. Sequenced by immunoSEQ multiplex PCR; TCRdb stores in-frame clones only, minus some. The repertoire consists of 70,000 to 100,000 clones, with roughly 93% occurring once and the leading ten covering 4.1%. CDR1 and CDR2 (germline): MNHEY, SVGAGI. Between the trimmed V and J ends, which lost 7 bases and 5 bases, there was a span of 6 bases. The CDR3 spans 11 residues. The sequences come from PBMCs, collected before any cancer treatment. The TCR sequence derives from a woman between 40 and 69 years old with stage II squamous cell lung carcinoma. This sequence joins TRBV6-5 and TRBJ1-5; D unclear. The CDR3: CASKADQPQHF. DNA of the CDR3: TGTGCCAGCAAGGCCGATCAGCCCCAGCATTTT.